The present TCR beta chain was sequenced within a study of control samples from healthy donors and cancer patients. This clone has only a few counts. Germline assignment: CDR1 SGHDT and CDR2 YYEEEE. The CDR3 extends over 12 amino acids. Trimming cost V 0 bases and J 4 bases, with 3 bases left between them. Using immunoSEQ multiplex PCR, the repertoire was profiled, and TCRdb retains in-frame clones only, with some absent. This sample has about 60,000 clones, with approximately 86% found just once. This receptor was obtained from a man aged 50 to 59 in good health. Sequenced material: blood. The chain couples TRBV5-6 to TRBJ2-3; no reliable D call. The CDR3 DNA is TGTGCCAGCAGCTTGGATCCAGATACGCAGTATTTT. Translated, it gives CASSLDPDTQYF.